Presented here are 7 T cell receptor beta chains from one specimen sequenced in a study of shared clonotypes between healthy human individuals. Naive-designated CD8 cells lacked CD45RO, were positively enriched for CCR7, and omitted terminally differentiated effector memory CD45RA+ cells. Repertoires were generated with immunoSEQ multiplex PCR, while TCRdb's copy carries only in-frame clones and drops some. Of some 2 million clones in the sample, around 96% were seen once. The sample taken for sequencing was naive CD8+ T cells sorted from blood. These TCRs come from a man between 18 and 29 years old in good health.

This CDR3 reads CASSVGDSGNTIYF. For the CDR3, the DNA is TGTGCCAGTAGCGTTGGAGACTCTGGAAACACCATATATTTT. The chain uses TRBV19 and TRBJ1-3; D is undetermined. This CDR3 is 14 amino acids long. V lost 6 bases to trimming and J lost 0 bases, with 9 bases between them. Germline loops: CDR1 LNHDA, CDR2 SQIVND (reference sequence).

Concerning this clone: One end of the junction varies from germline; a read error may be responsible. Other DNA sequences within the sample encode an identical CDR3. The CDR3 DNA follows: TGCGCCAGTAGCCCTGGGGACACAGCTAACTATGGCTACACCTTC. Translated, it gives CASSPGDTANYGYTF. The chain carries TRBV4-3 and TRBJ1-2, with a possible D match to TRBD1 (6 bases). The CDR3 extends over 15 amino acids. Per the germline V gene, CDR1 is LGHNA and CDR2 is YSLEER.

The rearrangement links TRBV29-1 to TRBJ1-4; TRBD1 aligns across 7 bases. The germline gives CDR1 SQVTM, CDR2 ANQGSEA. The CDR3 covers 13 residues. V shed 7 bases, J shed 5 bases, and the junction held 7 bases outside the gene matches. The CDR3 coding sequence is TGCAGCGCTGTCGGGACAGAGAATGAAAAACTGTTTTTT. This encodes CSAVGTENEKLFF.

The chain joins TRBV6-1 to TRBJ1-6, with TRBD1 matching 7 bases. CDR1 MNHNS and CDR2 SASEGT come from the germline V gene. The length of the CDR3 is 17 residues. The V and J ends lost 2 bases and 6 bases, in that order; junction bases with no gene match: 10. The CDR3 region has the DNA TGTGCCAGCAGTGAATTTTTCGGACAGGAAGGTAATTCACCCCTCCACTTT. Its translation is CASSEFFGQEGNSPLHF.

CDR3 DNA sequence: TGTGCCAGCAGCTTCTACGACAGGGACACCGGGGAGCTGTTTTTT. Translating it yields CASSFYDRDTGELFF. The genes are TRBV7-9 and TRBJ2-2, with TRBD1 matching 7 bases. V trimming: 3 bases; J trimming: 3 bases; junction bases outside the gene matches: 4. Germline V CDR1 and CDR2: SEHNR, FQNEAQ (reference sequence). This CDR3 contains 15 residues.

The CDR3 nucleotides are TGTGCCAGCAGCTTAGTGGGGGGGGAGTACTCCTACAATGAGCAGTTCTTC. Translated, it gives CASSLVGGEYSYNEQFF. The chain has TRBV7-6 and TRBJ2-1; 7 bases match TRBD2. CDR1 and CDR2 from the germline V gene are SGHVS and FNYEAQ. V was clipped by 1 base and J by 0 bases; unmatched bases: 6. This CDR3 comprises 17 residues.

J is TRBJ2-7 and V is TRBV5-4; TRBD2 aligns across 9 bases. This CDR3 has 17 amino acids. The germline V gene has CDR1 SGHNT and CDR2 YYREEE (reference sequence). J lost 0 bases, V lost 3 bases, and 10 bases had no gene match. CDR3 coding DNA: TGTGCCAGCAGCTCAAAATCTAGCGGGGTGTTCTCCTACGAGCAGTACTTC. It codes for CASSSKSSGVFSYEQYF.